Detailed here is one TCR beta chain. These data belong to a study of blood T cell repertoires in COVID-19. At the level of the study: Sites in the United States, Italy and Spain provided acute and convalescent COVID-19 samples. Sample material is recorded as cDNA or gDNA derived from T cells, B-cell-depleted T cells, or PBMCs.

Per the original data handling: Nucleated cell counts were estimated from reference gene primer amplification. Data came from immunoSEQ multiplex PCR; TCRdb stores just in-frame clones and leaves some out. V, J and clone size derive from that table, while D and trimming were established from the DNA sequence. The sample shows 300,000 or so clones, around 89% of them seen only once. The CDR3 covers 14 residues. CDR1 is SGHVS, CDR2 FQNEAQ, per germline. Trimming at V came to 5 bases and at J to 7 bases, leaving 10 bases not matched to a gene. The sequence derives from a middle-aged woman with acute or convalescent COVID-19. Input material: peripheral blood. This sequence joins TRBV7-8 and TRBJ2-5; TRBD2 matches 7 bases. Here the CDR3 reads CASSPLGSGGTQYF. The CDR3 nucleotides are TGTGCCAGCAGCCCTCTAGGGTCGGGGGGGACCCAGTACTTC.